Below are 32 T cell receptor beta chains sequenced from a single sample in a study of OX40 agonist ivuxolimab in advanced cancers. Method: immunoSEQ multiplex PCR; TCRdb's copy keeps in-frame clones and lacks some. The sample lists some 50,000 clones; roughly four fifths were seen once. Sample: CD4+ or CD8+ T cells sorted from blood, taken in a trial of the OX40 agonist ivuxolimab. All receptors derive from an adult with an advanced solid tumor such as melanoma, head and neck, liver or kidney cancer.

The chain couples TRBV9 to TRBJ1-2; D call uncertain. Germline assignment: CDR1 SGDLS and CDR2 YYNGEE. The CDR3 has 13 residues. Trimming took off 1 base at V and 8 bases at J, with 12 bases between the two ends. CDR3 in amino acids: CASSVTGPWGYTF. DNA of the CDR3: TGTGCCAGCAGCGTAACTGGCCCCTGGGGCTACACCTTC.

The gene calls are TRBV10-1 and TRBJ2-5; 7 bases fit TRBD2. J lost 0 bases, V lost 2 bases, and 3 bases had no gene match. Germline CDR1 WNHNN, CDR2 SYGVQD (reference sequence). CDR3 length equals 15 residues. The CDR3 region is CASSEGTTYQETQYF. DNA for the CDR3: TGCGCCAGCAGTGAGGGGACTACATACCAAGAGACCCAGTACTTC.

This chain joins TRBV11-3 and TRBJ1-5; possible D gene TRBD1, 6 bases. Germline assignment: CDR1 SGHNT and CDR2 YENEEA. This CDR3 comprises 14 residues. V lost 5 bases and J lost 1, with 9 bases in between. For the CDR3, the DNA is TGTGCCAGCAGCAGAACAGGGAGCAATCAGCCCCAGCATTTT. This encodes CASSRTGSNQPQHF.

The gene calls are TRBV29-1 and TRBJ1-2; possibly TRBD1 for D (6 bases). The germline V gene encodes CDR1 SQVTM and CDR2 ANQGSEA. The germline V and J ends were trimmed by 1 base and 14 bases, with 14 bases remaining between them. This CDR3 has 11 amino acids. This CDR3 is CSVEVRQDNTF. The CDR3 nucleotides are TGCAGCGTTGAAGTTAGACAGGATAATACCTTC.

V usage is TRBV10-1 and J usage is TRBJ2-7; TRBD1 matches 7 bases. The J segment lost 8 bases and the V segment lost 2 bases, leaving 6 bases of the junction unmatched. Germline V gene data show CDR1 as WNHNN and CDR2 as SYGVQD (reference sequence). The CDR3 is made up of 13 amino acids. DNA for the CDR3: TGCGCCAGCAGTGAGACACAGGGGACGAAGCAGTACTTC. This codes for CASSETQGTKQYF.

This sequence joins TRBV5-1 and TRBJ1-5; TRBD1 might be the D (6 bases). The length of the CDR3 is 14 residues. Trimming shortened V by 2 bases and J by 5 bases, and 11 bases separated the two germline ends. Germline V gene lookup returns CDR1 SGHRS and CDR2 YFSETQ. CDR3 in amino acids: CASSFTGGDQPQHF. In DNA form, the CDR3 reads TGCGCCAGCAGCTTTACGGGGGGCGATCAGCCCCAGCATTTT.

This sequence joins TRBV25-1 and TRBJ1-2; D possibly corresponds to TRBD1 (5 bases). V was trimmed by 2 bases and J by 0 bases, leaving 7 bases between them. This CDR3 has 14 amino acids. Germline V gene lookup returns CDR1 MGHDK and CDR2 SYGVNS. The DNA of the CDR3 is TGTGCCAGCAGTGAAGGGGGAGCTAACTATGGCTACACCTTC. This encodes CASSEGGANYGYTF.

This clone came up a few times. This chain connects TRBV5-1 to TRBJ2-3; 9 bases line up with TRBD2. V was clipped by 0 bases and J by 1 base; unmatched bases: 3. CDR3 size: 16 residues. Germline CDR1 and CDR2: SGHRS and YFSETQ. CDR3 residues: CASSLGLAVRTDTQYF. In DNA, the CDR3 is TGCGCCAGCAGCTTGGGACTAGCGGTCCGCACAGATACGCAGTATTTT. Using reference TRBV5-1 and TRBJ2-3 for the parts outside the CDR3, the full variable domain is KAGVTQTPRYLIKTRGQQVTLSCSPISGHRSVSWYQQTPGQGLQFLFEYFSETQRNKGNFPGRFSGRQFSNSRSEMNVSTLELGDSALYLCASSLGLAVRTDTQYFGPGTRLTVL.

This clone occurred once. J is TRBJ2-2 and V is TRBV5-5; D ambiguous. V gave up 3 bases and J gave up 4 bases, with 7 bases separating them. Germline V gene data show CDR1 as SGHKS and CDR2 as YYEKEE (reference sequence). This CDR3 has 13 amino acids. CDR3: CASSSMVTGELFF. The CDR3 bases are TGTGCCAGCAGCTCCATGGTCACCGGGGAGCTGTTTTTT.

The CDR3 DNA reads as TGTGCCAGTAGTATAGATTCAGGACGGACTGAAGCTTTCTTT. Encoded protein: CASSIDSGRTEAFF. The chain combines TRBV19 with TRBJ1-1; D uncertain. The CDR3 loop spans 14 amino acids. V lost 0 bases to trimming and J lost 5 bases, with 10 bases between them. Germline values: CDR1 LNHDA, CDR2 SQIVND (reference sequence).

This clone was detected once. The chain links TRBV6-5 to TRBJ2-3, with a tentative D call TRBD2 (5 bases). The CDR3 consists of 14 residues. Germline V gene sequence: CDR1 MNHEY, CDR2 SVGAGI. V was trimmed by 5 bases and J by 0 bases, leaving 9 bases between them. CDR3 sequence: CASSTRTSTDTQYF. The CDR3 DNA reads TGTGCCAGCAGTACCCGGACTAGCACAGATACGCAGTATTTT.

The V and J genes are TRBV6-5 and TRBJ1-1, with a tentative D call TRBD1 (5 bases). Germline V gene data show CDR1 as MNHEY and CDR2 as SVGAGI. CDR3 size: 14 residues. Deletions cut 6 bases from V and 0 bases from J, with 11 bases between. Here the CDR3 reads CASSLREMNTEAFF. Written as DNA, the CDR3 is TGTGCCAGCAGCCTCAGGGAAATGAACACTGAAGCTTTCTTT.

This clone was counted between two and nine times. The CDR3 coding sequence is TGCGCCAGCAGCCAAGGACAGGGGTGGACCGGGGAGCTGTTTTTT. It specifies CASSQGQGWTGELFF. The chain combines TRBV4-1 with TRBJ2-2, with 8 bases lining up with TRBD1. Germline CDR1 is MGHRA and CDR2 is YSYEKL. CDR3 length: 15 residues. Trimming at V came to 1 base and at J to 5 bases, leaving 3 bases not matched to a gene.

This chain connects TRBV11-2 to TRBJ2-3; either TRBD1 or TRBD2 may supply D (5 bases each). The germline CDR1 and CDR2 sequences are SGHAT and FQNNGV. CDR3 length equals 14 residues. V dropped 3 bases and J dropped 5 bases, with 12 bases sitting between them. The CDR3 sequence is CASSLGLAVDTQYF. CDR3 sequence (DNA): TGTGCCAGCAGCTTGGGGCTAGCTGTAGATACGCAGTATTTT.

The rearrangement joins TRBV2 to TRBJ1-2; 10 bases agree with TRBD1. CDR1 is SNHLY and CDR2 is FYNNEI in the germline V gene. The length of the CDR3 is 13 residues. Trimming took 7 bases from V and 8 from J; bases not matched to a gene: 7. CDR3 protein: CASMGQGFKGYTF. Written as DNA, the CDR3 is TGTGCCAGCATGGGACAGGGGTTTAAGGGCTACACCTTC.

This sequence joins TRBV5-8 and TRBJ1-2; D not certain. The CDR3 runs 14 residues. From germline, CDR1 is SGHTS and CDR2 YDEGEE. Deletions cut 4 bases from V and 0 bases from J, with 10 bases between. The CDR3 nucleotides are TGTGCCAGCAGCAGGGTAATAGCTAACTATGGCTACACCTTC. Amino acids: CASSRVIANYGYTF.

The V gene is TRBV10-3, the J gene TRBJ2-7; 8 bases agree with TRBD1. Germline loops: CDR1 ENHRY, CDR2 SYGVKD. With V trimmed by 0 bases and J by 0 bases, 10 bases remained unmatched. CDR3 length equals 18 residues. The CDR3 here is CAISESAPTGGHSYEQYF. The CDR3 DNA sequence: TGTGCCATCAGTGAGTCGGCCCCCACAGGGGGGCACTCCTACGAGCAGTACTTC.

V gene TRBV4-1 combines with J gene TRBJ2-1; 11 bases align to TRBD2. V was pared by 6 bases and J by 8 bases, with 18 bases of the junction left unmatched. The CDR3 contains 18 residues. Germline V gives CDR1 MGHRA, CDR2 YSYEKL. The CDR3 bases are TGCGCCAGCAGTCCCCTGCCAAATAGCGGGGGGGCCCGGGATGAGCAGTTCTTC. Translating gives CASSPLPNSGGARDEQFF.

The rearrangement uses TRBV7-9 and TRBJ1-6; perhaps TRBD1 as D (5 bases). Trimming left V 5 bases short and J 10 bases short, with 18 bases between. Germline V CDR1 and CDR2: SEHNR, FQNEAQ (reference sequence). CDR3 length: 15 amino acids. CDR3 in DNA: TGTGCCAGCAGCCCCAGGCGGGGGGAACAATCACCCCTCCACTTT. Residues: CASSPRRGEQSPLHF.

The CDR3 DNA reads TGTGCCAGCAGCCCCTCGGACACCGGGGAGCTGTTTTTT. Residues: CASSPSDTGELFF. This chain links TRBV9 with TRBJ2-2; D ambiguous. From germline, CDR1 is SGDLS and CDR2 YYNGEE. This CDR3 has 13 residues. The ends were cut back, 4 bases at V and 3 bases at J, with 7 bases in the middle.

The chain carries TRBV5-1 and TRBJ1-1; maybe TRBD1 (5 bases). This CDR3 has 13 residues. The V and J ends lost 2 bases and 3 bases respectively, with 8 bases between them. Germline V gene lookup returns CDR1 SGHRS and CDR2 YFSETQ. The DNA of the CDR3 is TGCGCCAGCAGCTTCGGGGGTGACACTGAAGCTTTCTTT. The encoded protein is CASSFGGDTEAFF.

Here the CDR3 reads CASARTGGVTYEQYF. Here the CDR3 DNA reads TGTGCCAGCGCCCGAACGGGGGGAGTAACCTACGAGCAGTACTTC. The chain couples TRBV9 to TRBJ2-7, with 7 bases lining up with TRBD2. The CDR3 length is 15 residues. Germline V lookup: CDR1 SGDLS, CDR2 YYNGEE. The ends lost 7 bases at V and 2 bases at J; junction bases unmatched: 12.

This CDR3 reads CASSFDRNSPLHF. In nucleotides, the CDR3 is TGTGCCAGCAGTTTCGACAGAAATTCACCCCTCCACTTT. J is TRBJ1-6 and V is TRBV27; a possible D gene is TRBD1 (5 bases). With 3 bases removed from V and 7 bases from J, the gap between germline ends came to 7 bases. Germline V gene data show CDR1 as MNHEY and CDR2 as SMNVEV (reference sequence). This CDR3 has 13 amino acids.

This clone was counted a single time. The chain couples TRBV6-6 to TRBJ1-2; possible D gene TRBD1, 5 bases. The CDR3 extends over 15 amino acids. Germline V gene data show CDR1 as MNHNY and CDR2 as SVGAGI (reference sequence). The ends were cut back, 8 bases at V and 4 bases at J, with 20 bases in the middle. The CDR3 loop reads CASSYIGGEGYGYTF. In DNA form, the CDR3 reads TGTGCCAGCTCCTATATCGGAGGGGAAGGCTATGGCTACACCTTC.

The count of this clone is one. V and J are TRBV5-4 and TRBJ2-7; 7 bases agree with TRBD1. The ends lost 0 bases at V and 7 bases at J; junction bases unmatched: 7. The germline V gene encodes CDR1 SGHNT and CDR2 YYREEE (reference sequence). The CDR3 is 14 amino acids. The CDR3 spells CASSLDLGGWEQYF. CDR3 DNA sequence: TGTGCCAGCAGCTTGGATCTAGGGGGCTGGGAGCAGTACTTC.

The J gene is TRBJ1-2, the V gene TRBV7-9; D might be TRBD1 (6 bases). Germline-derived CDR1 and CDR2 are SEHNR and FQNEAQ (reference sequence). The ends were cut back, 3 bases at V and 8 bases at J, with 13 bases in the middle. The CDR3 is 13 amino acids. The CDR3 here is CASSLEQGNGYTF. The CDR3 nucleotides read TGTGCCAGCAGCTTGGAACAGGGAAACGGCTACACCTTC. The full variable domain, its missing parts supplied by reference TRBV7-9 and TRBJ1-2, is DTGVSQNPRHKITKRGQNVTFRCDPISEHNRLYWYRQTLGQGPEFLTYFQNEAQLEKSRLLSDRFSAERPKGSFSTLEIQRTEQGDSAMYLCASSLEQGNGYTFGSGTRLTVV.

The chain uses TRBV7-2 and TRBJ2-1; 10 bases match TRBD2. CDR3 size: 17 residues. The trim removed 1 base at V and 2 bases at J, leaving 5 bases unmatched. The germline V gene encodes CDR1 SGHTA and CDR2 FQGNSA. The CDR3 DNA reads TGTGCCAGCAGCTTAGGCCGAGCGGGGGGGCCCTACAATGAGCAGTTCTTC. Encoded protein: CASSLGRAGGPYNEQFF.

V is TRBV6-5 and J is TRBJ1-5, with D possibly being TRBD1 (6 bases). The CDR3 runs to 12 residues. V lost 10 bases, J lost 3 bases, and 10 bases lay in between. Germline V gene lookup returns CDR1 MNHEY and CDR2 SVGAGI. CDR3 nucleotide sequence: TGTGCCACCGGACAGCACAATCAGCCCCAGCATTTT. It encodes CATGQHNQPQHF.

CDR3: CASSLEFSFATYNEQFF. The CDR3 nucleotides are TGCGCCAGCAGCTTGGAGTTCAGCTTTGCGACCTACAATGAGCAGTTCTTC. The rearrangement joins TRBV5-1 to TRBJ2-1; D gene ambiguous. The CDR3 totals 17 residues. In germline, CDR1 is SGHRS, CDR2 YFSETQ. V was trimmed by 0 bases and J by 2 bases, leaving 15 bases between them.

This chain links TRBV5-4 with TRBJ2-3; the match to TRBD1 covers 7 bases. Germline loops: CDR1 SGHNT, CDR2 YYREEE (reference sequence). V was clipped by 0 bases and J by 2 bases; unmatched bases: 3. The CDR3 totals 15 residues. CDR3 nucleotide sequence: TGTGCCAGCAGCTTGGAGGGGGCCCCCACAGATACGCAGTATTTT. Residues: CASSLEGAPTDTQYF.

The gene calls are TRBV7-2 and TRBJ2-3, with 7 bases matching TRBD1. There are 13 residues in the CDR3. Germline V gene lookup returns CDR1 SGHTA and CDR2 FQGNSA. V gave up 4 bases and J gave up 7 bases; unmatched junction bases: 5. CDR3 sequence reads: CASSSSGGNTQYF. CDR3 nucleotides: TGTGCCAGCAGCTCCTCAGGGGGAAATACGCAGTATTTT.

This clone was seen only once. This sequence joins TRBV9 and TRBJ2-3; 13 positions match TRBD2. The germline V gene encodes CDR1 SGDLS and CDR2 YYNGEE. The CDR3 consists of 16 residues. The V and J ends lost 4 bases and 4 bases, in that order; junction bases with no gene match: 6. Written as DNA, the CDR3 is TGTGCCAGCAGCATCCTACTAGCGGGGGGGGCAGATACGCAGTATTTT. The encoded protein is CASSILLAGGADTQYF. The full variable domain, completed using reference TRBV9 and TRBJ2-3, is DSGVTQTPKHLITATGQRVTLRCSPRSGDLSVYWYQQSLDQGLQFLIQYYNGEERAKGNILERFSAQQFPDLHSELNLSSLELGDSALYFCASSILLAGGADTQYFGPGTRLTVL.